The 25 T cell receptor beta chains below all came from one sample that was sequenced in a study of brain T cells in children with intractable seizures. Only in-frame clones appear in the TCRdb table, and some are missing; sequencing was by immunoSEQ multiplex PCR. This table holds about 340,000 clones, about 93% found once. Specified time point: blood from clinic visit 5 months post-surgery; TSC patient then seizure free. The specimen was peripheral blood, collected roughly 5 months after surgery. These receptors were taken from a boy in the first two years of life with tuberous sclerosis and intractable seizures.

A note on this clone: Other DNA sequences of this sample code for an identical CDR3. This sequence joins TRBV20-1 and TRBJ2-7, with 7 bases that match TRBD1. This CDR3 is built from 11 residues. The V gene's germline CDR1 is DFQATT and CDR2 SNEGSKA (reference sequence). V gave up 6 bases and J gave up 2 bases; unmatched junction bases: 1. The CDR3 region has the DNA TGCAGTGCGAGGGGGCCCTACGAGCAGTACTTC. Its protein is CSARGPYEQYF.

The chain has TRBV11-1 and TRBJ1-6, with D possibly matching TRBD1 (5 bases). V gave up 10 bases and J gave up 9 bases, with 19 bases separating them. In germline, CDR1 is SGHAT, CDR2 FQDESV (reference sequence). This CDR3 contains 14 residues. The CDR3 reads CATFYGGSPSPLHF. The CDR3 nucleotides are TGTGCCACTTTTTACGGGGGAAGTCCTTCACCCCTCCACTTT. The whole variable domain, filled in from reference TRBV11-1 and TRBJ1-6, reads EAEVAQSPRYKITEKSQAVAFWCDPISGHATLYWYRQILGQGPELLVQFQDESVVDDSQLPKDRFSAERLKGVDSTLKIQPAELGDSAMYLCATFYGGSPSPLHFGNGTRLTVT.

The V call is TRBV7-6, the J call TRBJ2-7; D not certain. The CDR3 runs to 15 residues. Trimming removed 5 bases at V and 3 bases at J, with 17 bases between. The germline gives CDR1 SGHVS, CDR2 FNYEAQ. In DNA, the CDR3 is TGTGCCAGCAGCCCGGCCATGGACCTGTTCTACGAGCAGTACTTC. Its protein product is CASSPAMDLFYEQYF.

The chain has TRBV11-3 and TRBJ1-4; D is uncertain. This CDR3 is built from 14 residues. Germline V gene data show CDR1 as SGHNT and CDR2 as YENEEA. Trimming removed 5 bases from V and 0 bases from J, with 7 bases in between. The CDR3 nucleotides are TGTGCCAGCAGCGTGGTGGCAACTAATGAAAAACTGTTTTTT. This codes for CASSVVATNEKLFF. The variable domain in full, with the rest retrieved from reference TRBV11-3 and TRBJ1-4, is EAGVVQSPRYKIIEKKQPVAFWCNPISGHNTLYWYLQNLGQGPELLIRYENEEAVDDSQLPKDRFSAERLKGVDSTLKIQPAELGDSAVYLCASSVVATNEKLFFGSGTQLSVL.

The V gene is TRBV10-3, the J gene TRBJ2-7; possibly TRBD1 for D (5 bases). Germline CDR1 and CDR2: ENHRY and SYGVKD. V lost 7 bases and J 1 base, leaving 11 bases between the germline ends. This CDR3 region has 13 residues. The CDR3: CAIKQGGSYEQYF. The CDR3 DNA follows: TGTGCCATCAAGCAGGGCGGATCCTACGAGCAGTACTTC.

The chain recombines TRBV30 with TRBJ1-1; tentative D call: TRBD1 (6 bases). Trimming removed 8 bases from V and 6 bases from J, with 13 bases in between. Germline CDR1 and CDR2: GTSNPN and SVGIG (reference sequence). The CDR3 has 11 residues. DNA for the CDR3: TGTGCCGGAAACAGGGACGCTGAAGCTTTCTTT. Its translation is CAGNRDAEAFF.

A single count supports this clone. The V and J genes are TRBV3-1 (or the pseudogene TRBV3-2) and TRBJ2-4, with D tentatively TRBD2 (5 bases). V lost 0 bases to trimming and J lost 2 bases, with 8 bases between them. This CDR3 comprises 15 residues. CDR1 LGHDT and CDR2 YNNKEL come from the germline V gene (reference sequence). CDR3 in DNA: TGTGCCAGCAGCCAAGAAAGCGGAACCAAAAACATTCAGTACTTC. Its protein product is CASSQESGTKNIQYF.

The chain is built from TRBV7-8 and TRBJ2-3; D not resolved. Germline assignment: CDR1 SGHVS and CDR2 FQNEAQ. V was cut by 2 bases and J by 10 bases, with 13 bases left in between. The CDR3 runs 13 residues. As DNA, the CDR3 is TGTGCCAGCAGCTTAACTTCGGGCAGTTCGCAGTATTTT. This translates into CASSLTSGSSQYF.

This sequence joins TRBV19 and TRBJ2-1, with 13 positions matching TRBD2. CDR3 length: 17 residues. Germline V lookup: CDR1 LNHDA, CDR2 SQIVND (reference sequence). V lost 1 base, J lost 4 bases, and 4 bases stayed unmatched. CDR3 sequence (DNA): TGTGCCAGTAGTATAGCTCCGGGACTAGCGGGATACAATGAGCAGTTCTTC. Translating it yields CASSIAPGLAGYNEQFF. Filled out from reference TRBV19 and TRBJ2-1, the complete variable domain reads DGGITQSPKYLFRKEGQNVTLSCEQNLNHDAMYWYRQDPGQGLRLIYYSQIVNDFQKGDIAEGYSVSREKKESFPLTVTSAQKNPTAFYLCASSIAPGLAGYNEQFFGPGTRLTVL.

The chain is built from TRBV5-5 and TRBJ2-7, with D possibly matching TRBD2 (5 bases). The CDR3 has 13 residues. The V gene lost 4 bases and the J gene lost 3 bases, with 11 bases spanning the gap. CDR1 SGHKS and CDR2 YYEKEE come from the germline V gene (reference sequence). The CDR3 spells CASSPGAGYEQYF. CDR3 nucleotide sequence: TGTGCCAGCAGCCCGGGCGCGGGCTACGAGCAGTACTTC.

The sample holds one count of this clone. The CDR3 bases are TGTGCCAGCAGCCGAAAAATTGCAACTAATGAAAAACTGTTTTTT. Its translation: CASSRKIATNEKLFF. The rearrangement joins TRBV28 to TRBJ1-4; no firm D call. V lost 6 bases to trimming and J lost 0 bases, with 11 bases between them. The CDR3 consists of 15 residues. CDR1 and CDR2 (germline): MDHEN, SYDVKM.

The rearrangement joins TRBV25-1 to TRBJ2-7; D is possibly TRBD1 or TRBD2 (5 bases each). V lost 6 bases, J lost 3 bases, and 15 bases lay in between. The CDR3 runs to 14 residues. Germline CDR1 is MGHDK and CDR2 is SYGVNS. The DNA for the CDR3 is TGTGCCAGCAGCACGTCGGGGCAGGACTACGAGCAGTACTTC. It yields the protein CASSTSGQDYEQYF.

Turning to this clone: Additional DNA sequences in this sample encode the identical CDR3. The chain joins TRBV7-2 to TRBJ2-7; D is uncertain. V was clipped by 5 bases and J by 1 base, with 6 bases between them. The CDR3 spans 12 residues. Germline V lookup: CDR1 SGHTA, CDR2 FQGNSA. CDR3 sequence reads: CASSLNSYEQYF. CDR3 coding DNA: TGTGCCAGCAGCCTTAATTCCTACGAGCAGTACTTC.

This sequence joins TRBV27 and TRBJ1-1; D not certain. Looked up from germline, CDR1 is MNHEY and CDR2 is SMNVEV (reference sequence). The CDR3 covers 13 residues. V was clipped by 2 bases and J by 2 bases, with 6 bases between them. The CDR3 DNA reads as TGTGCCAGCAGTTTAACAGCTAACACTGAAGCTTTCTTT. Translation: CASSLTANTEAFF.

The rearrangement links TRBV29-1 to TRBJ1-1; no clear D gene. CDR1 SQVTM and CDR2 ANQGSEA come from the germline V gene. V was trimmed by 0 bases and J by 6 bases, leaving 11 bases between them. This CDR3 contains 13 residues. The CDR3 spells CSVEDPGLAEAFF. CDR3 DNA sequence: TGCAGCGTTGAAGATCCCGGCTTGGCTGAAGCTTTCTTT.

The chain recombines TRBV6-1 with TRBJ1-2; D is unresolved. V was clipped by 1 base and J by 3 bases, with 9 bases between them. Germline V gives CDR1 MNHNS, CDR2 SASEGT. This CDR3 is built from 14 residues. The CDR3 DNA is TGTGCCAGCAGTGAAGTTGGAGGAGACTATGGCTACACCTTC. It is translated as CASSEVGGDYGYTF.

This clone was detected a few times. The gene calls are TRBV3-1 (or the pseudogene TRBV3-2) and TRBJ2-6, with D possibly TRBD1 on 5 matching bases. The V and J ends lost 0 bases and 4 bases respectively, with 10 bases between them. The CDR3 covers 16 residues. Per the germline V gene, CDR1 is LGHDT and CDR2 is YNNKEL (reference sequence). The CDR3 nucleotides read TGTGCCAGCAGCCAAGACTCTGGGGCAGGGGCCAACGTCCTGACTTTC. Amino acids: CASSQDSGAGANVLTF.

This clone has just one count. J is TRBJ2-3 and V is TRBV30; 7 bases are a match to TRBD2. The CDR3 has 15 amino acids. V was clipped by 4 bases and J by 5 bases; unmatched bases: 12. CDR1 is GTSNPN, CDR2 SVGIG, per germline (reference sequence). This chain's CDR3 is CAWTGRSGVGDTQYF. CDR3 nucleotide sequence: TGTGCCTGGACCGGGAGGTCGGGAGTGGGAGATACGCAGTATTTT.

The CDR3 loop reads CASSLYGGRAGETQYF. CDR3 sequence (DNA): TGTGCCAGCAGCTTGTATGGCGGGAGAGCGGGAGAGACCCAGTACTTC. V gene TRBV5-5 combines with J gene TRBJ2-5; TRBD2 aligns across 7 bases. The CDR3 is made up of 16 amino acids. Germline values: CDR1 SGHKS, CDR2 YYEKEE (reference sequence). V shed 1 base, J shed 4 bases, and the junction held 10 bases outside the gene matches. The complete variable domain, with remaining parts taken from reference TRBV5-5 and TRBJ2-5, reads DAGVTQSPTHLIKTRGQQVTLRCSPISGHKSVSWYQQVLGQGPQFIFQYYEKEERGRGNFPDRFSARQFPNYSSELNVNALLLGDSALYLCASSLYGGRAGETQYFGPGTRLLVL.

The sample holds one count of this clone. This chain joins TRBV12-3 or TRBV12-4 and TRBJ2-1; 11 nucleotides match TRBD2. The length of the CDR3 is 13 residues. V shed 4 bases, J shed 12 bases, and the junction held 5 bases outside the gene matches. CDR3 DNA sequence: TGTGCCAGCAGTTCCGGGACTAGCGGCAGGCAGTTCTTC. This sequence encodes CASSSGTSGRQFF.

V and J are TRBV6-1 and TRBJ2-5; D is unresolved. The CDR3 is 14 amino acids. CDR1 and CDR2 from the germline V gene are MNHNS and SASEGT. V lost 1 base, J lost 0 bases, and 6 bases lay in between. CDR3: CASSEVGYQETQYF. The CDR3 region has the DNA TGTGCCAGCAGTGAAGTAGGGTACCAAGAGACCCAGTACTTC.

The chain's CDR3 is CASSHDTGGYRIGGYTF. The CDR3 nucleotides are TGTGCCAGCAGCCACGACACAGGGGGCTACCGTATTGGAGGCTACACCTTC. The chain joins TRBV3-1 (or the pseudogene TRBV3-2) to TRBJ1-2; 9 bases agree with TRBD1. Germline V gives CDR1 LGHDT, CDR2 YNNKEL (reference sequence). The CDR3 is 17 residues long. V shed 3 bases, J shed 8 bases, and the junction held 16 bases outside the gene matches.

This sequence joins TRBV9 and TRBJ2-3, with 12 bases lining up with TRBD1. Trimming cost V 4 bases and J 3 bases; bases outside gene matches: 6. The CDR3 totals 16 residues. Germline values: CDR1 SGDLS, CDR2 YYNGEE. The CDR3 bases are TGTGCCAGCAGCCCTCGGGACAGGGGGCGGACAGATACGCAGTATTTT. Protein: CASSPRDRGRTDTQYF.

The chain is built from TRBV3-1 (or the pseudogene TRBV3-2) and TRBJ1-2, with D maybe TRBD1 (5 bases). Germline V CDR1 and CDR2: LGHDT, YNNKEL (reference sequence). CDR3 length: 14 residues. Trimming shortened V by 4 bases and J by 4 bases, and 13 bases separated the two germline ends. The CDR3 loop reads CASSPSWDLYGYTF. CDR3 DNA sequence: TGTGCCAGCAGCCCCAGCTGGGACCTCTATGGCTACACCTTC.

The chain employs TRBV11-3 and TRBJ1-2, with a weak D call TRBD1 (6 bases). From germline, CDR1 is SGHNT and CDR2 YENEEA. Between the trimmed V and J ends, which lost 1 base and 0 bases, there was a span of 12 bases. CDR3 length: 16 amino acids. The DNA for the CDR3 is TGTGCCAGCAGCTTAGCAATGACAGGCTCTAACTATGGCTACACCTTC. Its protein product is CASSLAMTGSNYGYTF.